Listed below are T cell receptor beta chains from one sample, sequenced in a study of blood T cell repertoires in COVID-19. Profiled with immunoSEQ multiplex PCR; TCRdb holds only in-frame clones, not every one. There are around 180,000 clones in the sample; 70% to 90% occur only once, and around 3.3% lies in the top ten. Sequencing was carried out using peripheral blood. These receptors all stem from a man aged 60-69 years with acute or convalescent COVID-19. The CDR3 runs from the conserved cysteine through the conserved F or W. D genes are given only for firm matches. Rows may omit the clone size; those that give it use once, few, many or a size class.

j_gene: TRBJ1-2
abundance: .
v_gene: TRBV19
d_gene: .
CDR3aa: CASKSTTGGYTF
CDR3nt: TGTGCCAGTAAATCTACGACGGGGGGCTACACCTTC

j_gene: TRBJ1-1
abundance: .
v_gene: TRBV6-1
d_gene: .
CDR3aa: CASSEPHGGTEAFF
CDR3nt: TGTGCCAGCAGTGAACCCCACGGAGGCACTGAAGCTTTCTTT

j_gene: TRBJ2-4
abundance: .
v_gene: TRBV7-8
d_gene: TRBD2
CDR3aa: CASSLGGTSQAKNIQYF
CDR3nt: TGTGCCAGCAGCTTAGGAGGGACTAGCCAGGCCAAAAACATTCAGTACTTC

j_gene: TRBJ2-2
abundance: .
v_gene: TRBV5-1
d_gene: .
CDR3aa: CASSLSGYTGELFF
CDR3nt: TGCGCCAGCAGCTTGTCCGGGTACACCGGGGAGCTGTTTTTT

j_gene: TRBJ2-2
abundance: .
v_gene: TRBV9
d_gene: TRBD2
CDR3aa: CASSGRTSGGANTGELFF
CDR3nt: TGTGCCAGCAGCGGAAGGACTAGCGGAGGCGCGAACACCGGGGAGCTGTTTTTT

j_gene: TRBJ2-3
abundance: .
v_gene: TRBV27
d_gene: .
CDR3aa: CASSGAGSGEDTQYF
CDR3nt: TGTGCCAGCTCGGGAGCAGGGAGTGGGGAAGATACGCAGTATTTT

j_gene: TRBJ2-1
abundance: once
v_gene: TRBV19
d_gene: TRBD2
CDR3aa: CASSPGTSGSNEQFF
CDR3nt: TGTGCCAGTAGTCCCGGGACTAGCGGGAGTAATGAGCAGTTCTTC

j_gene: TRBJ2-1
abundance: .
v_gene: TRBV6-5
d_gene: TRBD1
CDR3aa: CASSRDRIYNEQFF
CDR3nt: TGTGCCAGCAGTCGGGACAGGATCTACAATGAGCAGTTCTTC

j_gene: TRBJ2-7
abundance: .
v_gene: TRBV7-2
d_gene: TRBD2
CDR3aa: CASSLNLAGGYYEQYF
CDR3nt: TGTGCCAGCAGCTTAAATCTAGCGGGAGGCTACTACGAGCAGTACTTC

j_gene: TRBJ2-1
abundance: .
v_gene: TRBV24-1
d_gene: .
CDR3aa: CATARDSQNYEQFF
CDR3nt: TGTGCCACAGCTCGGGACTCCCAGAATTATGAGCAGTTCTTC

j_gene: TRBJ1-5
abundance: .
v_gene: TRBV19
d_gene: TRBD1
CDR3aa: CASSIYRGGDQPQHF
CDR3nt: TGTGCCAGTAGTATTTACAGGGGCGGGGATCAGCCCCAGCATTTT

j_gene: TRBJ1-5
abundance: .
v_gene: TRBV12-5
d_gene: TRBD1
CDR3aa: CASGLVGVDRGTNQPQHF
CDR3nt: TGTGCTAGTGGTTTGGTAGGGGTCGACAGGGGGACTAATCAGCCCCAGCATTTT

j_gene: TRBJ2-7
abundance: few
v_gene: TRBV28
d_gene: .
CDR3aa: CASSLMAEPSYEQYF
CDR3nt: TGTGCCAGCAGTTTGATGGCGGAACCGTCCTACGAGCAGTACTTC

j_gene: TRBJ1-1
abundance: .
v_gene: TRBV5-1
d_gene: .
CDR3aa: CASSGATPAVAAFF
CDR3nt: TGCGCCAGCAGCGGCGCGACACCCGCCGTGGCAGCTTTCTTT

j_gene: TRBJ2-2
abundance: .
v_gene: TRBV5-1
d_gene: TRBD2
CDR3aa: CASSLFGTSGIVTGELFF
CDR3nt: TGCGCCAGCAGCTTGTTCGGGACTAGCGGGATAGTCACCGGGGAGCTGTTTTTT